This is a list of T cell receptor beta chains from one sample in a study of shared T cell receptors in the human thymus. Only in-frame clones appear in the TCRdb table, and some are missing; sequencing was by immunoSEQ multiplex PCR. The sample has some 700,000 clones; approximately 87% are singletons. These records were also assigned to another study, of human thymus T cells.

The sequenced sample consisted of thymocytes. The source of these receptors is a boy younger than two with a congenital heart defect. Both conserved end residues are part of each CDR3. Each record gives: J gene, V gene, CDR3 protein.

TRBJ2-3	TRBV5-1	CASSRGGRGDTQYF
TRBJ2-3	TRBV6-4	CASSDSIGTGSPDTQYF
TRBJ2-5	TRBV28	CASSFRSTGKRAETQYF
TRBJ2-3	TRBV27	CASRGLAGEGDTQYF
TRBJ2-2	TRBV6-6	CAGRTGAGAGELFF
TRBJ2-7	TRBV28	CASRGTGDRDEQYF
TRBJ1-1	TRBV11-2	CASSMTGNTEAFF
TRBJ1-2	TRBV6-1	CASSEDPPQGESWEGYTF
TRBJ2-1	TRBV11-2	CASSPYILAGPQERSGQFF
TRBJ1-5	TRBV25-1	CASSARQSNQPQHF
TRBJ2-7	TRBV10-1	CASSSPGRPIPPYEQYF
TRBJ2-4	TRBV9	CASSPPLGTKNIQYF
TRBJ2-5	TRBV27	CASSSRPEETQYF
TRBJ2-3	TRBV6-5	CASSYLGPPTDTQYF
TRBJ1-3	TRBV29-1	CSFIPQGARGNTIYF
TRBJ2-3	TRBV5-8	CASSRRGAVADTQYF
TRBJ2-4	TRBV4-3	CASSQEASGRKNIQYF
TRBJ2-7	TRBV28	CASSIHQGYEQYF
TRBJ2-3	TRBV30	CAWSVPPGTGIIRGTYALTDTQYF
TRBJ2-1	TRBV29-1	CSVGRGPTYGEQFF
TRBJ2-7	TRBV5-1	CASSSDRGYEQYF
TRBJ1-4	TRBV7-8	CASSTRGQWGGKLFF
TRBJ1-3	TRBV11-2	CASSLVHRGGNTIYF
TRBJ1-1	TRBV19	CASSIVAGNTEAFF
TRBJ2-3	TRBV6-4	CASSDSIYSSPSTDTQYF
TRBJ2-1	TRBV4-1	CASSQVGRQGPYNEQFF
TRBJ2-3	TRBV7-9	CATVNILRTSGRGTDTQYF
TRBJ1-5	TRBV7-2	CASSGGGPDDQPQHF
TRBJ2-7	TRBV19	CASSPRPGLGSPPIYEQYF
TRBJ2-1	TRBV18	CASSSSSGSSYNEQFF
TRBJ2-7	TRBV2	CASNLPGLAGYEQYF
TRBJ2-3	TRBV28	CASSFLAGGSTDTQYF
TRBJ1-2	TRBV29-1	CSVEMGTGHVVYGYTF
TRBJ2-1	TRBV5-6	CASSLKTSGYEQFF
TRBJ1-2	TRBV5-1	CASSISRDRGHRPDFYGYTF
TRBJ1-2	TRBV19	CASSIVDRGYGYTF
TRBJ1-4	TRBV6-5	CASSGQDNEKLFF
TRBJ2-7	TRBV18	CASSGTDDEQYF
TRBJ1-6	TRBV6-1	CASSEPDRSSYNSPLHF
TRBJ2-7	TRBV6-5	CASSYQGSSYEQYF